This TCR beta chain was captured in a study of identical twins. Study outcomes and limitations: The models gave estimates that fell short of the out-of-frame TCR alpha sharing seen in monozygotic twins. Invariant MAIT and iNKT cells could partly confound zero-insertion analyses.

Looked up from germline, CDR1 is DFQATT and CDR2 is SNEGSKA (reference sequence). The CDR3 is made up of 13 amino acids. This clonotype appeared once. Its antigen is unknown. Addition of a universal primer site occurred through template switching, and cDNA carried unique molecular identifiers. TCRdb reprocessed the 5' RACE reads via MiXCR and lists one record per CDR3 protein. In the table there are around 1.7 million distinct CDR3 sequences, roughly a third of which are singletons. Input material: cord blood. The V gene is TRBV20-1, the J gene TRBJ2-5; D call uncertain. The J call may be in error: the DNA end matches TRBJ2-7 better. This receptor was taken from a newborn girl in good health. The CDR3 DNA reads as TGCAGTGCTCCCCGGGTAGCAGTCAACGAGCAGTACTTC. The encoded protein is CSAPRVAVNEQYF.